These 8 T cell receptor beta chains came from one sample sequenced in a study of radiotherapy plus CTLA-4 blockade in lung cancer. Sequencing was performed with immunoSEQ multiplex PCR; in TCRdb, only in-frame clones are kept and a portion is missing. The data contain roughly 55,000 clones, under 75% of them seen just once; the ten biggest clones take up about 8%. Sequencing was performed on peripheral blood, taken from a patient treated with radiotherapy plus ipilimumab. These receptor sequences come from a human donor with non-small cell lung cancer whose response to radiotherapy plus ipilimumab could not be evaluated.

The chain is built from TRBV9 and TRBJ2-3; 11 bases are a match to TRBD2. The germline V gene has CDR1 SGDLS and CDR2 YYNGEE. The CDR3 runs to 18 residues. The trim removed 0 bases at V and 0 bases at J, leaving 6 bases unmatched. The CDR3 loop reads CASSVDVTSGVSTDTQYF. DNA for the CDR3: TGTGCCAGCAGCGTAGACGTGACTAGCGGGGTTAGCACAGATACGCAGTATTTT.

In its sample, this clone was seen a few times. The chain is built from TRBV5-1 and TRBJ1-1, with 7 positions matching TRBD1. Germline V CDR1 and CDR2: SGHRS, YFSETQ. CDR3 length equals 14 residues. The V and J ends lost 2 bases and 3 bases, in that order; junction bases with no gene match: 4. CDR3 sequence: CASSFNRGDTEAFF. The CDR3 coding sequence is TGCGCCAGCAGCTTTAACAGGGGAGACACTGAAGCTTTCTTT.

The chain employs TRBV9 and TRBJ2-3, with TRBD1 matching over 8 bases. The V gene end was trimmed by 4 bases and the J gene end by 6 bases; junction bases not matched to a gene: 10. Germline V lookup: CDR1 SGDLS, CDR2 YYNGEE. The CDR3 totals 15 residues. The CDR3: CASSLRQGWEDTQYF. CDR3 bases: TGTGCCAGCAGCCTTCGACAGGGGTGGGAGGATACGCAGTATTTT.

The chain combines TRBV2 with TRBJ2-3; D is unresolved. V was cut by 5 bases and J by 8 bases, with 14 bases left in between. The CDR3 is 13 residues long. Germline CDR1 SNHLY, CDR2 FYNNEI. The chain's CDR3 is CASSWQALGTQYF. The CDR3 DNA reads TGTGCCAGCAGTTGGCAGGCTCTGGGTACGCAGTATTTT.

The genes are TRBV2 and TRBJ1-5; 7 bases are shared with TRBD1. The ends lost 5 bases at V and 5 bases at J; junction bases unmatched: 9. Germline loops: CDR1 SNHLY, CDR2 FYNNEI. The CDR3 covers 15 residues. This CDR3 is CASSPRQGLHQPQHF. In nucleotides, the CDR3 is TGTGCCAGCAGTCCGCGACAGGGATTGCATCAGCCCCAGCATTTT.

In DNA, the CDR3 is TGTGCCAGCAGCTTAGATTGGAAAGACGAGGATGAAGAGACCCAGTACTTC. As protein: CASSLDWKDEDEETQYF. The chain links TRBV11-3 to TRBJ2-5; D call uncertain. CDR3 size: 17 residues. Looked up from germline, CDR1 is SGHNT and CDR2 is YENEEA. Trimming shortened V by 0 bases and J by 3 bases, and 17 bases separated the two germline ends. Based on the CDR3 plus reference TRBV11-3 and TRBJ2-5, the full variable domain is EAGVVQSPRYKIIEKKQPVAFWCNPISGHNTLYWYLQNLGQGPELLIRYENEEAVDDSQLPKDRFSAERLKGVDSTLKIQPAELGDSAVYLCASSLDWKDEDEETQYFGPGTRLLVL.

The CDR3 DNA follows: TGTGCCAGCAGCTTAGTAGTGACTATGAGCGGGATTTCCTACGAGCAGTACTTC. Translation: CASSLVVTMSGISYEQYF. The rearrangement links TRBV7-8 to TRBJ2-7; 7 bases fit TRBD2. Losses at the gene ends were 1 base for V and 1 base for J; bases not matched to a gene: 13. This CDR3 has 18 amino acids. Germline V CDR1 and CDR2: SGHVS, FQNEAQ.

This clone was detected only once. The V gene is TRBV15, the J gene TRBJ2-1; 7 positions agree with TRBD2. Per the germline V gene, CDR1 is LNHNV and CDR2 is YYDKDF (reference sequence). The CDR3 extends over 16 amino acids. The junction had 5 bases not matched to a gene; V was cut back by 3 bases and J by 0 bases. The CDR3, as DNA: TGTGCCACCAGCAGGGGGAGGGTGTCCTCCTACAATGAGCAGTTCTTC. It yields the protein CATSRGRVSSYNEQFF.